Below are 2 T cell receptor beta chains sequenced from a single sample in a study of patients and donors after allogeneic stem cell transplantation. MiXCR was run by TCRdb on the RT-PCR reads, yielding one entry per CDR3 protein. The sample gives 390,000 or so distinct CDR3 sequences, roughly 16% of which show up once; less than 8% is in the top ten. Sequenced sample: blood, either unsorted or a sorted T cell fraction (not recorded which). Every receptor here comes from a human donor who was either an allogeneic HSCT recipient or a stem cell or donor lymphocyte infusion donor (not recorded which). It is not recorded whose cells these are; they may come from a transplant donor.

This clonotype occurred a few times. V usage is TRBV7-9 and J usage is TRBJ1-1; TRBD1 matches at 10 bases. Looked up from germline, CDR1 is SEHNR and CDR2 is FQNEAQ (reference sequence). J gave up 2 bases and V 4 bases, and 7 bases lay outside the gene matches. CDR3 length: 16 amino acids. Written as DNA, the CDR3 is TGTGCCAGCAGCTGGGGACAGGGGCAATTAAACACTGAAGCTTTCTTT. This codes for CASSWGQGQLNTEAFF. The entire variable domain, with the rest obtained from reference TRBV7-9 and TRBJ1-1, is as follows: DTGVSQNPRHKITKRGQNVTFRCDPISEHNRLYWYRQTLGQGPEFLTYFQNEAQLEKSRLLSDRFSAERPKGSFSTLEIQRTEQGDSAMYLCASSWGQGQLNTEAFFGQGTRLTVV.

This clonotype showed up many times. The V gene is TRBV12-3 or TRBV12-4, the J gene TRBJ2-6; tentative D call: TRBD1 (6 bases). This CDR3 spans 17 amino acids. The germline V and J ends were trimmed by 3 bases and 1 base, with 13 bases remaining between them. The CDR3 region is CASSFGDRRSGANVLTF. As DNA, the CDR3 is TGTGCCAGCAGTTTTGGAGACAGGCGGTCTGGGGCCAACGTCCTGACTTTC.